Each of the 28 T cell receptor beta chains below was sequenced from the same sample in a study of cytomegalovirus exposure and HLA in healthy donors. The PCR employed 60 Vbeta primers together with 13 Jbeta primers. The table came from immunoSEQ multiplex PCR; TCRdb's copy has only in-frame clones and leaves some out. This table holds 60,000 to 85,000 clones. The specimen was PBMCs. The source is a man aged 50-59 years in good health and CMV-seropositive.

The chain joins TRBV27 to TRBJ1-1; D gene uncertain. The CDR3 length is 15 residues. Trimming pared 3 bases from V and 4 bases from J, leaving 15 bases between. Germline V gene data show CDR1 as MNHEY and CDR2 as SMNVEV (reference sequence). The CDR3 sequence: CASSFIVERRTEAFF. Here the CDR3 DNA reads TGTGCCAGCAGTTTCATTGTCGAGCGTCGCACTGAAGCTTTCTTT.

V is TRBV19 and J is TRBJ1-5; 8 bases agree with TRBD1. The germline V gene has CDR1 LNHDA and CDR2 SQIVND (reference sequence). This CDR3 comprises 16 residues. The junction had 9 bases not matched to a gene; V was cut back by 3 bases and J by 5 bases. CDR3: CASSIGPRTGHQPQHF. As DNA, the CDR3 is TGTGCCAGTAGTATCGGCCCAAGGACAGGGCATCAGCCCCAGCATTTT.

The V call is TRBV7-9, the J call TRBJ2-6; possibly TRBD2 for D (7 bases). V was trimmed by 7 bases and J by 8 bases, leaving 9 bases between them. The germline V gene encodes CDR1 SEHNR and CDR2 FQNEAQ (reference sequence). The CDR3 covers 12 residues. This chain's CDR3 is CASTGGPNVLTF. CDR3 nucleotides: TGTGCCAGCACCGGGGGGCCCAACGTCCTGACTTTC.

This clone is called medium-sized based on its frequency. This chain connects TRBV6-6 to TRBJ2-5; 8 positions match TRBD1. The junction had 4 bases not matched to a gene; V was cut back by 6 bases and J by 4 bases. Germline assignment: CDR1 MNHNY and CDR2 SVGAGI (reference sequence). CDR3 length: 13 residues. The CDR3 DNA sequence: TGTGCCAGCAGGACAGGGGAATCAGAGACCCAGTACTTC. Translated: CASRTGESETQYF.

This rearrangement joins TRBV7-2 to TRBJ1-2, with TRBD1 matching over 9 bases. The germline CDR1 and CDR2 sequences are SGHTA and FQGNSA. V shed 1 base, J shed 4 bases, and the junction held 4 bases outside the gene matches. The CDR3 runs 15 residues. This CDR3 reads CASSLDRGRGYGYTF. Written as DNA, the CDR3 is TGTGCCAGCAGCTTAGACAGGGGGCGCGGCTATGGCTACACCTTC. The complete variable domain, with remaining parts taken from reference TRBV7-2 and TRBJ1-2, reads GAGVSQSPSNKVTEKGKDVELRCDPISGHTALYWYRQSLGQGLEFLIYFQGNSAPDKSGLPSDRFSAERTGGSVSTLTIQRTQQEDSAVYLCASSLDRGRGYGYTFGSGTRLTVV.

The chain is built from TRBV18 and TRBJ1-2, with 8 bases fitting TRBD1. The J segment lost 3 bases and the V segment lost 3 bases, leaving 6 bases of the junction unmatched. Germline CDR1 and CDR2: KGHSH and LQKENI. CDR3 size: 15 residues. The CDR3 nucleotides read TGTGCCAGCTCACCTAACGCAGGGGGCGACTATGGCTACACCTTC. It encodes CASSPNAGGDYGYTF.

The V and J genes are TRBV6-6 and TRBJ1-1; D remains ambiguous. The CDR3 extends over 13 amino acids. Per the germline V gene, CDR1 is MNHNY and CDR2 is SVGAGI (reference sequence). Deletions cut 6 bases from V and 2 bases from J, with 10 bases between. The CDR3 sequence is CASSWALNTEAFF. The CDR3 bases are TGTGCCAGCAGCTGGGCCCTTAACACTGAAGCTTTCTTT.

This chain joins TRBV14 and TRBJ2-3, with D hard to call. The V gene lost 0 bases and the J gene lost 1 base, with 8 bases spanning the gap. Germline V gene data show CDR1 as SGHDN and CDR2 as FVKESK. This CDR3 has 15 residues. The CDR3 sequence is CASSQDSRGTDTQYF. CDR3 nucleotides: TGTGCCAGCAGCCAAGATTCCCGGGGCACAGATACGCAGTATTTT.

The V call is TRBV2, the J call TRBJ2-1; 8 bases line up with TRBD1. This CDR3 is 13 amino acids long. With V trimmed by 8 bases and J by 10 bases, 10 bases remained unmatched. Germline V gives CDR1 SNHLY, CDR2 FYNNEI. DNA of the CDR3: TGTGCCAGCGGGGGCAGGGGGCCCCGAGAGCAGTTCTTC. It translates to CASGGRGPREQFF.

The chain links TRBV7-9 to TRBJ2-7; 7 nucleotides align to TRBD1. This CDR3 contains 14 residues. Germline V lookup: CDR1 SEHNR, CDR2 FQNEAQ (reference sequence). Trimming at V came to 1 base and at J to 4 bases, leaving 4 bases not matched to a gene. The CDR3 nucleotides read TGTGCCAGCAGCTTAGGGACAGGCCGTTACGAGCAGTACGTC. The encoded protein is CASSLGTGRYEQYV.

As to this clone: Other DNA variants within this sample encode the same CDR3. The rearrangement uses TRBV19 and TRBJ2-3; TRBD2 matches 7 bases. Germline V gives CDR1 LNHDA, CDR2 SQIVND (reference sequence). This CDR3 is built from 18 residues. DNA of the CDR3: TGTGACCTCAGTAAGTTGGAGGGTCTAGCGGTTAGCACAGATACGCAGTATTTT. Translated: CDLSKLEGLAVSTDTQYF.

The rearrangement uses TRBV2 and TRBJ1-4; D is perhaps TRBD1 (5 bases). Trimming left V 5 bases short and J 6 bases short, with 13 bases between. The CDR3 runs 14 residues. Germline CDR1 is SNHLY and CDR2 is FYNNEI. Here the CDR3 reads CASSSRVGDEKLFF. The CDR3, as DNA: TGTGCCAGCAGTTCCAGGGTAGGGGATGAAAAACTGTTTTTT.

To note about this clone: Additional DNA sequences in this sample encode the identical CDR3. The V and J genes are TRBV2 and TRBJ1-4; possible D gene TRBD1, 6 bases. V lost 6 bases, J lost 8 bases, and 13 bases lay in between. The germline CDR1 and CDR2 sequences are SNHLY and FYNNEI. CDR3 length equals 13 residues. Here the CDR3 reads CASRDRLGEKLFF. In nucleotides, the CDR3 is TGTGCCAGCAGAGACAGGTTAGGAGAAAAACTGTTTTTT.

The chain couples TRBV9 to TRBJ2-1; D possibly corresponds to TRBD2 (7 bases). Trimming took off 6 bases at V and 4 bases at J, with 17 bases between the two ends. CDR3 length equals 15 residues. Germline CDR1 and CDR2: SGDLS and YYNGEE. In DNA, the CDR3 is TGTGCCAGCAACCGGGGGGCGGGTGGATACAATGAGCAGTTCTTC. Residues: CASNRGAGGYNEQFF.

The rearrangement links TRBV4-1 to TRBJ1-1; 11 bases line up with TRBD1. The CDR3 has 17 residues. V was pared by 4 bases and J by 2 bases, with 9 bases of the junction left unmatched. The V gene's germline CDR1 is MGHRA and CDR2 YSYEKL. In nucleotides, the CDR3 is TGCGCCAGCAGCCCCGGGACAGGGGGGGAAAGAAACACTGAAGCTTTCTTT. This translates into CASSPGTGGERNTEAFF.

The chain links TRBV6-6 to TRBJ1-1; D unclear. The V and J ends lost 6 bases and 1 base respectively, with 9 bases between them. The CDR3 is 13 amino acids. CDR1 is MNHNY, CDR2 SVGAGI, per germline (reference sequence). CDR3 sequence reads: CASRRTANTEAFF. CDR3 sequence (DNA): TGTGCCAGCAGAAGAACAGCGAACACTGAAGCTTTCTTT.

The chain carries TRBV4-1 and TRBJ2-4; weak D call: TRBD2 (6 bases). The CDR3 runs 14 residues. Germline assignment: CDR1 MGHRA and CDR2 YSYEKL. Trimming took 2 bases from V and 6 from J, leaving 11 bases between them. This CDR3 is CASSQREGGNIQYF. In nucleotides, the CDR3 is TGCGCCAGCAGCCAAAGAGAGGGAGGAAACATTCAGTACTTC.

The rearrangement joins TRBV28 to TRBJ1-2; no definite D call. The germline V gene encodes CDR1 MDHEN and CDR2 SYDVKM. V was clipped by 4 bases and J by 5 bases, with 14 bases between them. The CDR3 runs 14 residues. As DNA, the CDR3 is TGTGCCAGCAGTTCTGGGGAGGCAGTGTATGGCTACACCTTC. Protein sequence: CASSSGEAVYGYTF.

V usage is TRBV5-1 and J usage is TRBJ1-3; D unclear. V was clipped by 0 bases and J by 2 bases, with 6 bases between them. CDR1 SGHRS and CDR2 YFSETQ come from the germline V gene. There are 14 residues in the CDR3. The CDR3 here is CASSLGVAGNTIYF. CDR3 DNA: TGCGCCAGCAGCTTGGGAGTCGCTGGAAACACCATATATTTT.

The chain combines TRBV27 with TRBJ2-2, with 8 bases identical to TRBD2. The J segment lost 5 bases and the V segment lost 5 bases, leaving 4 bases of the junction unmatched. Germline V lookup: CDR1 MNHEY, CDR2 SMNVEV (reference sequence). The CDR3 consists of 14 residues. The CDR3 coding sequence is TGTGCCAGCAGTAGGAGCGGGAGAACCGGGGAGCTGTTTTTT. It translates to CASSRSGRTGELFF.

The chain recombines TRBV6-1 with TRBJ1-1; D uncertain. The V end was cut by 3 bases, the J end by 10 bases, with 15 bases between. Germline assignment: CDR1 MNHNS and CDR2 SASEGT. This CDR3 spans 13 amino acids. CDR3 nucleotides: TGTGCCAGCAGTGATACCGGTCCCGGAGGAGCTTTCTTT. Translation gives CASSDTGPGGAFF.

The chain combines TRBV10-1 with TRBJ2-3, with D maybe TRBD2 (6 bases). The length of the CDR3 is 15 residues. CDR1 WNHNN and CDR2 SYGVQD come from the germline V gene (reference sequence). Trimming pared 6 bases from V and 0 bases from J, leaving 13 bases between. The CDR3 sequence: CASRPGLRSTDTQYF. The CDR3 coding sequence is TGCGCCAGCAGGCCGGGACTCCGTAGCACAGATACGCAGTATTTT.

The chain is built from TRBV4-1 and TRBJ1-4; D might be TRBD1 (6 bases). The CDR3 is 13 residues long. In germline, CDR1 is MGHRA, CDR2 YSYEKL. V was trimmed by 4 bases and J by 8 bases, leaving 11 bases between them. The CDR3 nucleotides are TGCGCCAGCAGCCCCCCAGGGGAGGAAAAACTGTTTTTT. Translation: CASSPPGEEKLFF.

The CDR3 bases are TGTGCCACCAGCAGCAGCTCCGGGACAGTGGGCAGGACTGAAGCTTTCTTT. This encodes CATSSSSGTVGRTEAFF. V usage is TRBV15 and J usage is TRBJ1-1; 7 positions agree with TRBD1. Germline V gives CDR1 LNHNV, CDR2 YYDKDF (reference sequence). The CDR3 runs to 17 residues. J lost 5 bases, V lost 3 bases, and 15 bases had no gene match.

The chain combines TRBV5-1 with TRBJ1-5; weak D call: TRBD1 (5 bases). The germline V and J ends were trimmed by 0 bases and 3 bases, with 10 bases remaining between them. Germline-derived CDR1 and CDR2 are SGHRS and YFSETQ. The CDR3 extends over 15 amino acids. CDR3 sequence reads: CASSLEGTANQPQHF. The CDR3 bases are TGCGCCAGCAGCTTGGAGGGGACTGCCAATCAGCCCCAGCATTTT. Complete variable domain (other parts from reference TRBV5-1 and TRBJ1-5): KAGVTQTPRYLIKTRGQQVTLSCSPISGHRSVSWYQQTPGQGLQFLFEYFSETQRNKGNFPGRFSGRQFSNSRSEMNVSTLELGDSALYLCASSLEGTANQPQHFGDGTRLSIL.

The V and J genes are TRBV6-6 and TRBJ1-1; D remains unclear. This CDR3 is built from 14 residues. Germline assignment: CDR1 MNHNY and CDR2 SVGAGI (reference sequence). Trimming stripped 3 bases from V and 0 bases from J, with 8 bases between. CDR3 coding DNA: TGTGCCAGCAGTTATTCCGTCCTGAACACTGAAGCTTTCTTT. This codes for CASSYSVLNTEAFF.

This chain joins TRBV9 and TRBJ1-3; D not resolved. Germline assignment: CDR1 SGDLS and CDR2 YYNGEE. There are 16 residues in the CDR3. Trimming removed 3 bases at V and 0 bases at J, with 13 bases between. The CDR3 loop is CASSEGVSLSGNTIYF. CDR3 DNA sequence: TGTGCCAGCAGCGAAGGAGTCAGCCTCTCTGGAAACACCATATATTTT.

The chain links TRBV6-5 to TRBJ2-3, with D perhaps TRBD2 (6 bases). From germline, CDR1 is MNHEY and CDR2 SVGAGI. V dropped 5 bases and J dropped 6 bases, with 18 bases sitting between them. The CDR3 loop spans 15 amino acids. The CDR3, as DNA: TGTGCCAGCAGTCCCCCCACCGGGAGAAAGGATACGCAGTATTTT. This translates into CASSPPTGRKDTQYF.